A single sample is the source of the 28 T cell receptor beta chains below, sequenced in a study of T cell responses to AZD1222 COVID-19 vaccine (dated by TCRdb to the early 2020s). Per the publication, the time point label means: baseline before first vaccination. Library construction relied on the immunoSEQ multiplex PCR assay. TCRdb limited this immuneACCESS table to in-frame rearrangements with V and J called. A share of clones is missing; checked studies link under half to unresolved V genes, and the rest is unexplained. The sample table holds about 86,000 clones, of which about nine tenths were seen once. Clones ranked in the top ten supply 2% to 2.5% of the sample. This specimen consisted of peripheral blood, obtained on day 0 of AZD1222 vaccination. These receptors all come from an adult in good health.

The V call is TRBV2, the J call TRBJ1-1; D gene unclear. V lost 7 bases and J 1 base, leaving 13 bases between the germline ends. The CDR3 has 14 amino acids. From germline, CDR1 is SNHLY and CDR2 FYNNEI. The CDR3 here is CASNQETTNTEAFF. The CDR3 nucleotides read TGTGCCAGCAATCAGGAAACTACGAACACTGAAGCTTTCTTT. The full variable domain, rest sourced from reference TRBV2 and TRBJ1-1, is EPEVTQTPSHQVTQMGQEVILRCVPISNHLYFYWYRQILGQKVEFLVSFYNNEISEKSEIFDDQFSVERPDGSNFTLKIRSTKLEDSAMYFCASNQETTNTEAFFGQGTRLTVV.

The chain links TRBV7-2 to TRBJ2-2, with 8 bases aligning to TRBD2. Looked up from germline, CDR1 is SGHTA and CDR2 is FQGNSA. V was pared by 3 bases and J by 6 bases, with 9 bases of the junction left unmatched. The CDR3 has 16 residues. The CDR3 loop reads CASSFGGAGGAGELFF. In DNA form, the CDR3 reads TGTGCCAGCAGCTTCGGAGGGGCGGGAGGAGCCGGGGAGCTGTTTTTT.

CDR3 nucleotides: TGTGCCAGCAGTCCCAGGGGGGCCACCTATGAGCAGTTCTTC. It is translated as CASSPRGATYEQFF. The chain recombines TRBV6-5 with TRBJ2-1, with D possibly TRBD1 on 7 matching bases. V lost 5 bases and J 8 bases, leaving 16 bases between the germline ends. Per germline, CDR1 MNHEY and CDR2 SVGAGI. The CDR3 runs to 14 residues.

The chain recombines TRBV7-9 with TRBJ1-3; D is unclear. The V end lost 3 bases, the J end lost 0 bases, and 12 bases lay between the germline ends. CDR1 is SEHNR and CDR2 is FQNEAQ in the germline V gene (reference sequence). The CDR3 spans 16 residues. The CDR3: CASSFERRSSGNTIYF. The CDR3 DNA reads TGTGCCAGCAGCTTCGAACGGAGGAGCTCTGGAAACACCATATATTTT.

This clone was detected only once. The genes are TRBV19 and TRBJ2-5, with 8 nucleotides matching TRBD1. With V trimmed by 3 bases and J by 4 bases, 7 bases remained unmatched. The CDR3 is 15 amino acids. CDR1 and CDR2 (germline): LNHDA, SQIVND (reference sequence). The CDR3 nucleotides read TGTGCCAGTAGTATGCTTCAGGGGGCCGGAGAGACCCAGTACTTC. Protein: CASSMLQGAGETQYF.

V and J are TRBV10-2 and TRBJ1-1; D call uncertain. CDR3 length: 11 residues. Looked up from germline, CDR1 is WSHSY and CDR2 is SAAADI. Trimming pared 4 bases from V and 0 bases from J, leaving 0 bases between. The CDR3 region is CASSVNTEAFF. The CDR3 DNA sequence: TGCGCCAGCAGTGTGAACACTGAAGCTTTCTTT.

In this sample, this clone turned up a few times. CDR3 region: CASSLNTGELFF. Here the CDR3 DNA reads TGTGCCAGCAGCTTGAACACCGGGGAGCTGTTTTTT. The genes are TRBV7-8 and TRBJ2-2; D gene uncertain. Germline V gene lookup returns CDR1 SGHVS and CDR2 FQNEAQ. The length of the CDR3 is 12 residues. V lost 3 bases, J lost 1 base, and 0 bases lay in between.

The DNA of the CDR3 is TGTGCCAGTAGTATACAGCCGTCTGGCGGGTGGGGTTTGGCCTACAATGAGCAGTTCTTC. The encoded protein is CASSIQPSGGWGLAYNEQFF. This sequence joins TRBV19 and TRBJ2-1, with D possibly matching TRBD2 (5 bases). Trimming shortened V by 2 bases and J by 2 bases, and 25 bases separated the two germline ends. Looked up from germline, CDR1 is LNHDA and CDR2 is SQIVND (reference sequence). The CDR3 spans 20 residues.

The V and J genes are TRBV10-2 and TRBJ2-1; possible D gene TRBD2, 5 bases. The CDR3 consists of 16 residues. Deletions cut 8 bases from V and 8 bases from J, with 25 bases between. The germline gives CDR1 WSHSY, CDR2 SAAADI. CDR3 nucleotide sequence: TGCGCCAGCGCCCGGCCCCTCGAGCGGCCAAAGGATGAGCAGTTCTTC. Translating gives CASARPLERPKDEQFF.

The CDR3, as DNA: TGTGCCAGCAGCCAAGCCGGGCTGAGAGACAATGAGCAGTTCTTC. Its protein is CASSQAGLRDNEQFF. V gene TRBV3-1 (or the pseudogene TRBV3-2) combines with J gene TRBJ2-1; the D is unclear. Trimming pared 1 base from V and 5 bases from J, leaving 12 bases between. The CDR3 runs to 15 residues. Germline CDR1 LGHDT, CDR2 YNNKEL (reference sequence).

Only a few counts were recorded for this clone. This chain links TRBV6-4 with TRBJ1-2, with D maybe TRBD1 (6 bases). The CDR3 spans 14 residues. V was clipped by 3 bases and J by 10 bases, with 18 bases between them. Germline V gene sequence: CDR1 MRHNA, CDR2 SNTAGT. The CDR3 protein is CASSEVQGKGVYTF. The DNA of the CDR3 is TGTGCCAGCAGTGAGGTACAGGGTAAGGGGGTCTACACCTTC.

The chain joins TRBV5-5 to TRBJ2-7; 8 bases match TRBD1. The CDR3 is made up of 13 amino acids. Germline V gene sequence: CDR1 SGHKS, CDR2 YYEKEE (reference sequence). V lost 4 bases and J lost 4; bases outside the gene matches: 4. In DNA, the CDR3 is TGTGCCAGCAGCGTCGACAGGGGTTACGAGCAGTACTTC. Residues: CASSVDRGYEQYF.

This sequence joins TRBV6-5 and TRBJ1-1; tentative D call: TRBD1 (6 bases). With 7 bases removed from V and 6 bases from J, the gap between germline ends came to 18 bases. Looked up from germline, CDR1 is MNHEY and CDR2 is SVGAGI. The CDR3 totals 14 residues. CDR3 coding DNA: TGTGCCAGCATCGCCTCAAAAAACAGGGCTGAAGCTTTCTTT. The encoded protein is CASIASKNRAEAFF.

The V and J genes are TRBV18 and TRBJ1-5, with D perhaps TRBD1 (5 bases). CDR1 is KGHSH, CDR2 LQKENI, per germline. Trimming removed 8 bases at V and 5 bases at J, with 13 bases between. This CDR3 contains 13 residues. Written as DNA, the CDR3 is TGTGCCAGCGCAGATCTACAGGATCAGCCCCAGCATTTT. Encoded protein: CASADLQDQPQHF.

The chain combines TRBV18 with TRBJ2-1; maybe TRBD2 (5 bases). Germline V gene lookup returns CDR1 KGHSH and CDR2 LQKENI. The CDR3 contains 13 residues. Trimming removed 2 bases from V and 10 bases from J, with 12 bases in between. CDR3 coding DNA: TGTGCCAGCTCACCAAGTATTGAGGGCGAGCAGTTCTTC. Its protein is CASSPSIEGEQFF.

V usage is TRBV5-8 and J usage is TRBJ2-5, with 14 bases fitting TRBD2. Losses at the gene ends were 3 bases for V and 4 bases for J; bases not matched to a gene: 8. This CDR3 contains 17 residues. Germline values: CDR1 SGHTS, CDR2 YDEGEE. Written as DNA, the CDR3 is TGTGCCAGCAGCTCGGCCCGACTAGCGGGGGGGAGAGAGACCCAGTACTTC. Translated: CASSSARLAGGRETQYF.

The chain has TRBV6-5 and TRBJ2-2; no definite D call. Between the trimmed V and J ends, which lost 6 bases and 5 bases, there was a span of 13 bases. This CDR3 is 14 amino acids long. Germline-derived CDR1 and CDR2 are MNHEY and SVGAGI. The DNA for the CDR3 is TGTGCCAGCAGACGATACAGAGATACCGGGGAGCTGTTTTTT. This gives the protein CASRRYRDTGELFF.

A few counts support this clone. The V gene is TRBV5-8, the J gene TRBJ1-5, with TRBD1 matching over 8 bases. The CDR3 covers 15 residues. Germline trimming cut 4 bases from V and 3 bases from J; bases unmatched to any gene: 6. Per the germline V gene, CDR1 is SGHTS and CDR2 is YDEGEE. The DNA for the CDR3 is TGTGCCAGCAGCCCCCCGGGACAGGTCAATCAGCCCCAGCATTTT. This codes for CASSPPGQVNQPQHF.

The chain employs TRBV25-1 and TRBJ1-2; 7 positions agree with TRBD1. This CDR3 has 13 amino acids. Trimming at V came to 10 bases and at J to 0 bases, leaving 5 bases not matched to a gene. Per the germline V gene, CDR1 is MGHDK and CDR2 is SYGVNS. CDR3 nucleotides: TGTGCCACCCAGGACAGGACTAACTATGGCTACACCTTC. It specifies CATQDRTNYGYTF.

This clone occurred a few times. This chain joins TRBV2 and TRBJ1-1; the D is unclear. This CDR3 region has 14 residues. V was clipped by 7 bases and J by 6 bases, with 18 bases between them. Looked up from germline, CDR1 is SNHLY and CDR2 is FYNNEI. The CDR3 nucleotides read TGTGCCAGCACCGAGGTCCTCAGGAAGGCTGAAGCTTTCTTT. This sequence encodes CASTEVLRKAEAFF.

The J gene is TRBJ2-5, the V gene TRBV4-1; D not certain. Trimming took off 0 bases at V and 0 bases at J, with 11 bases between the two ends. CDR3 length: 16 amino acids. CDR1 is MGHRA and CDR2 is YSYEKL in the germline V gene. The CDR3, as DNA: TGCGCCAGCAGCCAAGACGGTAATCAGTACCAAGAGACCCAGTACTTC. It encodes CASSQDGNQYQETQYF.

The CDR3 spells CASSLGVGSPLHF. The CDR3 coding sequence is TGTGCCAGCAGTTTAGGGGTCGGATCACCCCTCCACTTT. This rearrangement joins TRBV12-3 or TRBV12-4 to TRBJ1-6; D unclear. CDR3 length: 13 residues. V gave up 1 base and J gave up 10 bases, with 8 bases separating them.

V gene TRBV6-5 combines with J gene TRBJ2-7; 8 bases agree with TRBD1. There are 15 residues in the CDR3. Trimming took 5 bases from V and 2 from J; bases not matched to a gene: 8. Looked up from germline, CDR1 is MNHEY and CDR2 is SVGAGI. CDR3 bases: TGTGCCAGCAGTAACGGACAGGGAGGCCCCTACGAGCAGTACTTC. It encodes CASSNGQGGPYEQYF.

CDR3 sequence: CAISESQDLNTEAFF. The CDR3 DNA is TGTGCCATCAGTGAGTCGCAGGACTTGAACACTGAAGCTTTCTTT. The chain carries TRBV10-3 and TRBJ1-1; no clear D. V dropped 0 bases and J dropped 0 bases, with 8 bases sitting between them. This CDR3 is 15 amino acids long. Germline V gene sequence: CDR1 ENHRY, CDR2 SYGVKD.

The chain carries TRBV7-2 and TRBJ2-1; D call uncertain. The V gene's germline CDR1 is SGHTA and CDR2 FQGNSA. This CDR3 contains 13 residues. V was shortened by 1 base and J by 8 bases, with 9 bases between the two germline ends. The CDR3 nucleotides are TGTGCCAGCAGCTTAGTGGTATACGATGAGCAGTTCTTC. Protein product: CASSLVVYDEQFF.

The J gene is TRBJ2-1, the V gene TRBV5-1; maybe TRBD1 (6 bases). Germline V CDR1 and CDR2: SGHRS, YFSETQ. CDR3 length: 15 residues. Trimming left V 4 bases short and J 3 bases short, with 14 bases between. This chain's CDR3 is CASSIEEGVYNEQFF. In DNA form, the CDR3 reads TGCGCCAGCAGCATTGAAGAGGGGGTCTACAATGAGCAGTTCTTC.

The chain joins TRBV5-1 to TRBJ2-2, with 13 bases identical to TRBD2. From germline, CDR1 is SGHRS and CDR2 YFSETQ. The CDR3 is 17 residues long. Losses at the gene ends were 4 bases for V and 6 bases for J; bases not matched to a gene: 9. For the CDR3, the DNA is TGCGCCAGCAGCGCCCGGACTAGCGGGAGCACTCCCGGGGAGCTGTTTTTT. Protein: CASSARTSGSTPGELFF.

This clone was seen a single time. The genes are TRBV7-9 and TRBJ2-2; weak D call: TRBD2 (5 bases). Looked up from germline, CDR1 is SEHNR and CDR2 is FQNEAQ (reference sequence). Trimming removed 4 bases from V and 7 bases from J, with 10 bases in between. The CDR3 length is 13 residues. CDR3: CASSSEGSGELFF. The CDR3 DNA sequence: TGTGCCAGCAGCTCCGAAGGGAGCGGGGAGCTGTTTTTT.